These 31 T cell receptor beta chains came from one sample sequenced in a study of early T cells in non-severe SARS-CoV-2 infection. TCRdb re-called the 5' RACE reads with MiXCR, one entry per CDR3 protein. The repertoire holds about 90,000 distinct CDR3 sequences, with roughly 12% as singletons. This sample comprised whole blood, obtained at baseline. These receptors all stem from an adult who was a healthcare worker with PCR-confirmed SARS-CoV-2 infection or an uninfected control (not recorded which).

This chain connects TRBV29-1 to TRBJ1-1, with D maybe TRBD1 (6 bases). V lost 1 base to trimming and J lost 5 bases, with 17 bases between them. Germline CDR1 reads SQVTM; CDR2 reads ANQGSEA. This CDR3 is 15 amino acids long. CDR3 nucleotide sequence: TGCAGCGTTGAAGGGGCAACAGGGAGGAATACTGAAGCTTTCTTT. Amino acid sequence: CSVEGATGRNTEAFF.

The chain employs TRBV29-1 and TRBJ1-4, with TRBD1 as a possible D gene (5 bases). The CDR3 consists of 13 residues. The V end was cut by 4 bases, the J end by 7 bases, with 13 bases between. Per germline, CDR1 SQVTM and CDR2 ANQGSEA. CDR3 amino acids: CSVGGDLGEKLFF. The CDR3 DNA follows: TGCAGCGTTGGGGGGGATTTGGGTGAAAAACTGTTTTTT.

This clonotype was counted only a few times. The V and J genes are TRBV20-1 and TRBJ2-4; 8 bases fit TRBD2. Germline V CDR1 and CDR2: DFQATT, SNEGSKA (reference sequence). The CDR3 runs 15 residues. This CDR3 reads CTPSSGGGGKNIQYF. The CDR3 DNA follows: TGCACCCCGTCCAGCGGGGGCGGGGGCAAAAACATTCAGTACTTC.

This chain joins TRBV5-1 and TRBJ2-1; D gene ambiguous. Trimming stripped 1 base from V and 10 bases from J, with 12 bases between. From germline, CDR1 is SGHRS and CDR2 YFSETQ. The CDR3 spans 13 residues. In DNA, the CDR3 is TGCGCCAGCAGCTTGTATACGGATCCGGAGCAGTTCTTC. Protein sequence: CASSLYTDPEQFF.

The chain combines TRBV5-4 with TRBJ2-1; 14 positions agree with TRBD2. The V and J ends lost 4 bases and 8 bases, in that order; junction bases with no gene match: 11. The CDR3 consists of 17 residues. CDR1 and CDR2 from the germline V gene are SGHNT and YYREEE (reference sequence). The CDR3 protein is CASSDGTSGRVLDEQFF. The CDR3 nucleotides read TGTGCCAGCAGCGACGGGACTAGCGGGAGAGTACTGGATGAGCAGTTCTTC.

The table lists this clonotype with many counts. This rearrangement joins TRBV10-3 to TRBJ2-3; TRBD1 or TRBD2 may be the D gene (5 bases each). V lost 4 bases, J lost 0 bases, and 17 bases lay in between. In germline, CDR1 is ENHRY, CDR2 SYGVKD. This CDR3 comprises 17 residues. CDR3 bases: TGTGCCATCAGTGCCACCCAGGTTCGGGGCAGCACAGATACGCAGTATTTT. It encodes CAISATQVRGSTDTQYF.

There are a few counts of this clonotype. The CDR3 DNA follows: TGTGCCAGCATTGGGCGGGATACTTCCCTCTACGAGCAGTACTTC. This encodes CASIGRDTSLYEQYF. This chain links TRBV2 with TRBJ2-7, with D perhaps matching TRBD2 (6 bases). The germline V gene has CDR1 SNHLY and CDR2 FYNNEI. There are 15 residues in the CDR3. The germline V and J ends were trimmed by 7 bases and 3 bases, with 19 bases remaining between them.

This clonotype turned up a few times. This sequence joins TRBV28 and TRBJ2-7; 10 bases agree with TRBD2. Trimming at V came to 2 bases and at J to 2 bases, leaving 9 bases not matched to a gene. This CDR3 region has 17 residues. Germline loops: CDR1 MDHEN, CDR2 SYDVKM. CDR3 nucleotide sequence: TGTGCCAGCAGTTTAGGTTCCGTCAGCGGGGGGGCCTACGAGCAGTACTTC. Translated, it gives CASSLGSVSGGAYEQYF. The variable domain in full, with the rest retrieved from reference TRBV28 and TRBJ2-7, is DVKVTQSSRYLVKRTGEKVFLECVQDMDHENMFWYRQDPGLGLRLIYFSYDVKMKEKGDIPEGYSVSREKKERFSLILESASTNQTSMYLCASSLGSVSGGAYEQYFGPGTRLTVT.

This clonotype has more than one count but fewer than ten. The chain combines TRBV7-2 with TRBJ2-1; 8 nucleotides agree with TRBD2. Germline trimming cut 5 bases from V and 12 bases from J; bases unmatched to any gene: 18. The length of the CDR3 is 16 residues. Germline V lookup: CDR1 SGHTA, CDR2 FQGNSA. The CDR3 bases are TGTGCCAGCAGCATATCAGCGGGGGTCTCGGCCGGTGGGCAGTTCTTC. Amino acid sequence: CASSISAGVSAGGQFF.

This clonotype came up a few times. The rearrangement joins TRBV5-4 to TRBJ2-3; D remains ambiguous. Per the germline V gene, CDR1 is SGHNT and CDR2 is YYREEE (reference sequence). Trimming removed 0 bases at V and 0 bases at J, with 8 bases between. This CDR3 spans 15 amino acids. As DNA, the CDR3 is TGTGCCAGCAGCTTGGAGTCCAGAAGCACAGATACGCAGTATTTT. It yields the protein CASSLESRSTDTQYF.

The gene calls are TRBV20-1 and TRBJ2-3; TRBD2 matches 14 bases. Germline CDR1 and CDR2: DFQATT and SNEGSKA (reference sequence). V lost 4 bases and J lost 6; bases outside the gene matches: 6. The CDR3 length is 15 residues. The CDR3 DNA reads as TGCAGTGCTACCGAAAGGACTAGCGGGAGGGATACGCAGTATTTT. This gives the protein CSATERTSGRDTQYF.

This clonotype was found a few times. This CDR3 reads CAWSFPGPAENSPLHF. The CDR3 region has the DNA TGTGCCTGGAGTTTTCCGGGGCCGGCGGAGAATTCACCCCTCCACTTT. The V and J genes are TRBV30 and TRBJ1-6; a weak D match, TRBD1 (5 bases). The CDR3 length is 16 residues. From germline, CDR1 is GTSNPN and CDR2 SVGIG (reference sequence). V lost 2 bases and J 7 bases, leaving 18 bases between the germline ends.

The V call is TRBV5-6, the J call TRBJ1-2, with 9 bases that match TRBD1. CDR3 length: 14 amino acids. The germline gives CDR1 SGHDT, CDR2 YYEEEE. Losses at the gene ends were 3 bases for V and 7 bases for J; bases not matched to a gene: 7. The CDR3 region has the DNA TGTGCCAGCAGCTCAGCCGGGACAGGGTTTGGCTACACCTTC. Residues: CASSSAGTGFGYTF.

This clonotype was observed many times. The V gene is TRBV9, the J gene TRBJ1-2; D perhaps matches TRBD1 (5 bases). Germline V gene lookup returns CDR1 SGDLS and CDR2 YYNGEE. The V end lost 4 bases, the J end lost 6 bases, and 13 bases lay between the germline ends. CDR3 length: 13 amino acids. CDR3 coding DNA: TGTGCCAGCAGCCCGGACGGGGCGGATGGCTACACCTTC. It yields the protein CASSPDGADGYTF.

The chain recombines TRBV28 with TRBJ2-1; TRBD1 aligns across 9 bases. The CDR3 loop spans 15 amino acids. Germline trimming cut 6 bases from V and 10 bases from J; bases unmatched to any gene: 13. Germline-derived CDR1 and CDR2 are MDHEN and SYDVKM. The CDR3 nucleotides read TGTGCCAGCAGGCCCGCCGAACAGGGGGCCTGGGAGCAGTTCTTC. Translated, it gives CASRPAEQGAWEQFF.

This clonotype was seen only a few times. The rearrangement uses TRBV7-3 and TRBJ1-2; D is possibly TRBD1 (5 bases). Trimming removed 6 bases from V and 6 bases from J, with 14 bases in between. The germline gives CDR1 SGHTA, CDR2 FQGTGA. The CDR3 covers 13 residues. For the CDR3, the DNA is TGTGCCAGCAGACTTGACAGTGGGGATGGCTACACCTTC. Its protein is CASRLDSGDGYTF.

This clonotype has at least ten counts. CDR3 in DNA: TGCGCCAGCAGCCAAGACGGACTGATAAATCAGCCCCAGCATTTT. Its translation is CASSQDGLINQPQHF. The chain combines TRBV4-1 with TRBJ1-5; D is unresolved. V was trimmed by 0 bases and J by 4 bases, leaving 10 bases between them. The V gene's germline CDR1 is MGHRA and CDR2 YSYEKL. This CDR3 contains 15 residues.

This rearrangement joins TRBV5-1 to TRBJ1-1; D is perhaps TRBD1 (6 bases). The CDR3 spans 16 residues. V lost 0 bases and J lost 4, with 16 bases in between. Germline values: CDR1 SGHRS, CDR2 YFSETQ. CDR3 loop: CASSLAPSQGSTEAFF. CDR3 DNA: TGCGCCAGCAGCTTGGCCCCTTCCCAGGGGAGCACTGAAGCTTTCTTT. Full variable domain (rest looked up from reference TRBV5-1 and TRBJ1-1): KAGVTQTPRYLIKTRGQQVTLSCSPISGHRSVSWYQQTPGQGLQFLFEYFSETQRNKGNFPGRFSGRQFSNSRSEMNVSTLELGDSALYLCASSLAPSQGSTEAFFGQGTRLTVV.

The sample holds a few counts of this clonotype. The chain links TRBV6-1 to TRBJ2-7, with D perhaps matching TRBD2 (5 bases). This CDR3 contains 15 residues. The V end lost 2 bases, the J end lost 3 bases, and 14 bases lay between the germline ends. Germline V gene lookup returns CDR1 MNHNS and CDR2 SASEGT. The CDR3 spells CASSEWVSVIYEQYF. As DNA, the CDR3 is TGTGCCAGCAGTGAATGGGTTAGCGTTATCTACGAGCAGTACTTC.

This clonotype appeared many times. This rearrangement joins TRBV20-1 to TRBJ1-2; D is uncertain. The germline gives CDR1 DFQATT, CDR2 SNEGSKA (reference sequence). This CDR3 spans 13 amino acids. The V gene lost 3 bases and the J gene lost 3 bases, with 11 bases spanning the gap. The CDR3 coding sequence is TGCAGTGCTAGGACTGTTATCGACTATGGCTACACCTTC. Residues: CSARTVIDYGYTF.

The chain is built from TRBV28 and TRBJ1-2; unclear D gene. Germline CDR1 is MDHEN and CDR2 is SYDVKM. Trimming took off 5 bases at V and 8 bases at J, with 15 bases between the two ends. The length of the CDR3 is 13 residues. CDR3 sequence reads: CASSVILPGGYTF. Written as DNA, the CDR3 is TGTGCCAGCAGTGTCATACTGCCCGGCGGCTACACCTTC.

This clonotype turned up a few times. This chain joins TRBV11-2 and TRBJ1-5; D call uncertain. Trimming removed 1 base from V and 0 bases from J, with 10 bases in between. The CDR3 is 16 residues long. Germline-derived CDR1 and CDR2 are SGHAT and FQNNGV. CDR3 amino acids: CASSLVGGYSNQPQHF. The CDR3 bases are TGTGCCAGCAGCTTAGTTGGAGGTTATAGCAATCAGCCCCAGCATTTT.

The sample holds a few counts of this clonotype. J is TRBJ2-7 and V is TRBV30; possible D gene TRBD2, 5 bases. Germline V gene data show CDR1 as GTSNPN and CDR2 as SVGIG (reference sequence). Trimming removed 7 bases from V and 2 bases from J, with 12 bases in between. This CDR3 contains 12 residues. CDR3 residues: CASEGLTYEQYF. The CDR3 DNA reads TGTGCCTCCGAGGGCTTGACCTACGAGCAGTACTTC.

This clonotype has at least ten counts. The chain recombines TRBV11-2 with TRBJ1-6, with 8 positions matching TRBD1. Germline trimming cut 5 bases from V and 7 bases from J; bases unmatched to any gene: 4. The V gene's germline CDR1 is SGHAT and CDR2 FQNNGV. The CDR3 spans 14 residues. The CDR3: CASSQTGENSPLHF. In nucleotides, the CDR3 is TGTGCCAGCAGCCAGACAGGGGAAAATTCACCCCTCCACTTT.

This clonotype showed up just a few times. The gene calls are TRBV19 and TRBJ2-2, with a tentative D call TRBD1 (5 bases). The germline V and J ends were trimmed by 3 bases and 5 bases, with 13 bases remaining between them. Per germline, CDR1 LNHDA and CDR2 SQIVND (reference sequence). CDR3 length: 15 amino acids. The DNA for the CDR3 is TGTGCCAGTAGTATGGGTCAGGGAAAGACCGGGGAGCTGTTTTTT. This translates into CASSMGQGKTGELFF.

This clonotype came up many times. This sequence joins TRBV3-1 and TRBJ2-3; TRBD2 is a possible D gene (7 bases). The ends were cut back, 2 bases at V and 2 bases at J, with 17 bases in the middle. CDR3 length: 17 amino acids. Per the germline V gene, CDR1 is LGHDT and CDR2 is YNNKEL (reference sequence). The DNA for the CDR3 is TGTGCCAGCAGCCAACGGCGGGGGCGGGTGAACACAGATACGCAGTATTTT. Its translation is CASSQRRGRVNTDTQYF.

This clonotype was counted only a few times. The chain carries TRBV20-1 and TRBJ1-1, with D tentatively TRBD1 (5 bases). Germline CDR1 reads DFQATT; CDR2 reads SNEGSKA (reference sequence). The V and J ends lost 3 bases and 4 bases respectively, with 12 bases between them. The CDR3 runs 13 residues. CDR3: CSARRQGGTEAFF. CDR3 bases: TGCAGTGCTAGGAGGCAGGGAGGCACTGAAGCTTTCTTT.

This clonotype was observed a few times. Sequence at one end of the junction differs from germline and may be a read error. V and J are TRBV9 and TRBJ1-3; D is unresolved. Germline CDR1 SGDLS, CDR2 YYNGEE. There are 15 residues in the CDR3. CDR3 DNA: TGTGCCAGCAGCGCCAACAGCGTCTCTGAAAACACCATATATTTT. This codes for CASSANSVSENTIYF.

The chain is built from TRBV12-3 or TRBV12-4 and TRBJ2-1; TRBD2 agrees at 12 bases. The ends lost 5 bases at V and 4 bases at J; junction bases unmatched: 12. The CDR3 has 18 amino acids. DNA of the CDR3: TGTGCCAGCAGTACCCGGCTAGCGGGAGGGCCGAGTTACAATGAGCAGTTCTTC. Translated: CASSTRLAGGPSYNEQFF.

There are many counts of this clonotype. At one boundary the junction diverges from the germline segment, which might be a read error. This rearrangement joins TRBV5-1 to TRBJ1-1; D gene unclear. This CDR3 has 13 amino acids. Germline V gene lookup returns CDR1 SGHRS and CDR2 YFSETQ. The CDR3 coding sequence is TGCGCCAGCAGCTTCTGGGGAGCCCGAGAAGCCTTCTTT. Protein product: CASSFWGAREAFF.

This clonotype was picked up many times. This chain uses TRBV29-1 with TRBJ1-4, with 7 bases fitting TRBD1. The CDR3 length is 16 residues. Germline V gene lookup returns CDR1 SQVTM and CDR2 ANQGSEA. The V and J ends lost 8 bases and 8 bases, in that order; junction bases with no gene match: 20. The CDR3 DNA reads as TGCAGCAAATCCCAGGGGGGGCTTGGGACGAGGGAAAAACTGTTTTTT. It encodes CSKSQGGLGTREKLFF.